The T cell receptor beta chain under discussion was sequenced for a study of cytomegalovirus exposure and HLA in healthy donors. Germline lookup yields CDR1 LGHNA and CDR2 YSLEER. Trimming removed 3 bases at V and 2 bases at J, with 17 bases between. The CDR3 runs 17 residues. In the PCR, 60 Vbeta and 13 Jbeta primers were used. TCRdb's copy holds only in-frame clones and misses some; the assay was immunoSEQ multiplex PCR. The table shows roughly 120,000 clones, with approximately 84% occurring only once. The specimen sequenced was PBMCs. This clonotype was obtained from a man aged 50 to 59 in good health and CMV-seronegative. This sequence joins TRBV4-3 and TRBJ1-3; D is unclear. CDR3 DNA sequence: TGCGCCAGCAGCCACTCCCTTCTTACAGAAGCTGGAAACACCATATATTTT. It is translated as CASSHSLLTEAGNTIYF.